This T cell receptor (beta chain) was found in a study of shared T cell receptors in the human thymus. The sample holds one count of this clone. Sequenced by immunoSEQ multiplex PCR; TCRdb stores in-frame clones only, minus some. The sample records 700,000 or so clones, over 75% being singletons. Germline V gives CDR1 WNHNN, CDR2 SYGVQD (reference sequence). CDR3 length equals 12 residues. The V gene end was trimmed by 7 bases and the J gene end by 9 bases; junction bases not matched to a gene: 3. The same data also went into a second study, on human thymus T cells.

The chain joins TRBV10-1 to TRBJ1-1, with 12 nucleotides matching TRBD1. The TCR was taken from a girl under two years old with a congenital heart defect. Source material: thymocytes. DNA of the CDR3: TGCGCCAGCAAAGGGACAGGGGGCAAAGCTTTCTTT. Translating gives CASKGTGGKAFF.